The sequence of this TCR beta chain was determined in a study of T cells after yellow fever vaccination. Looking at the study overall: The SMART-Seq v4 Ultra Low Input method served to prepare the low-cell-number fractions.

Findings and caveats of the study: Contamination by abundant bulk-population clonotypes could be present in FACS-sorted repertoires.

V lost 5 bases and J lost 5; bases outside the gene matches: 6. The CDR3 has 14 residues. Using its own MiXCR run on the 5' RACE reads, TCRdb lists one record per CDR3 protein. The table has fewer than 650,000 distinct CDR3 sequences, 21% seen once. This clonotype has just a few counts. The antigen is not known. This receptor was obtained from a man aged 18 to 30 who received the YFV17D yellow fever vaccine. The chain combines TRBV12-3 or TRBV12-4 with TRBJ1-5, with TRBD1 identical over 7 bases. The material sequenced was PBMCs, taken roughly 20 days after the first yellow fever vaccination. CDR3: CASSPQGGYQPQHF. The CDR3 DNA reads TGTGCCAGCAGTCCCCAGGGGGGCTATCAGCCCCAGCATTTT.